Listed below are T cell receptor beta chains from one sample, sequenced in a study of tumor-infiltrating lymphocytes in primary liver carcinoma. TCRdb re-called the multiplex PCR reads through MiXCR, storing one row per CDR3 protein. Of 300,000 to 350,000 distinct CDR3 sequences detected, roughly three fifths appear once; the ten largest clones hold around 15%. Source material: peripheral blood. The receptors stem from a woman aged 25 to 39 with primary liver carcinoma and hepatitis B virus infection. CDR3s include the opening cysteine and the closing phenylalanine or tryptophan. The D gene is left open where the match is weak. Size tells how often a clone was seen (once, few, many) or the class of an expanded clone, and some rows leave it out.

size | J | D | V | CDR3 | DNA
many | TRBJ2-1 | - | TRBV11-2 | CASSLNTGPDDNEQFF | TGTGCCAGCAGCTTAAACACGGGCCCGGACGACAATGAGCAGTTCTTC
- | TRBJ2-1 | TRBD2 | TRBV6-5 | CASSYSSGMGDNEQFF | TGTGCCAGCAGTTACTCTAGCGGGATGGGGGACAATGAGCAGTTCTTC
few | TRBJ1-3 | - | TRBV29-1 | CSVALSRTSGNTIYF | TGCAGCGTTGCCCTTAGCAGGACCTCTGGAAACACCATATATTTT
- | TRBJ2-1 | TRBD2 | TRBV12-3/TRBV12-4 | CVSSLESSGDRANEQFF | TGTGTCAGCAGTTTAGAGTCCAGCGGGGACCGGGCCAATGAGCAGTTCTTC
- | TRBJ1-4 | - | TRBV28 | CASNPDNGKLFF | TGTGCCAGCAATCCGGATAATGGAAAACTGTTTTTT
many | TRBJ2-1 | TRBD2 | TRBV6-5 | CASSPSGRARGEQFF | TGTGCCAGCAGTCCTAGCGGGAGGGCCAGGGGTGAGCAGTTCTTC
- | TRBJ2-5 | - | TRBV29-1 | CRSVTGGETQYF | TGCAGATCCGTGACAGGTGGGGAGACCCAGTACTTC
- | TRBJ2-1 | - | TRBV10-3 | CAIGEVGSRGVNEQFF | TGTGCCATCGGGGAGGTCGGGAGTAGGGGGGTTAATGAGCAGTTCTTC
- | TRBJ2-1 | - | TRBV4-2 | CTSNQGGVSSYNEQFF | TGTACCAGCAACCAAGGAGGCGTTAGCTCCTACAATGAGCAGTTCTTC
- | TRBJ2-1 | TRBD2 | TRBV7-9 | CASSLDTSEPYNEQFF | TGTGCCAGCAGCTTAGACACTAGCGAGCCTTACAATGAGCAGTTCTTC
few | TRBJ2-7 | TRBD1 | TRBV6-2/TRBV6-3 | CASSFRQGTAHEQYF | TGTGCCAGCAGTTTCCGACAGGGGACCGCACACGAGCAGTACTTC
- | TRBJ2-3 | - | TRBV11-2 | CVSSSYFGEDTLYF | TGTGTCAGCAGCTCCTACTTTGGGGAGGATACGCTGTATTTT
- | TRBJ2-3 | - | TRBV29-1 | CNVDMLTSTDTQYF | TGCAACGTTGACATGCTCACTAGCACAGATACGCAGTATTTT
- | TRBJ1-1 | - | TRBV21-1 | CASSKAPGAPEAFF | TGTGCCAGCAGCAAAGCCCCAGGAGCCCCTGAAGCTTTCTTT
- | TRBJ2-7 | TRBD2 | TRBV4-2 | CASSLRLAGRFSYEQYF | TGTGCCAGCAGCCTCCGACTAGCGGGAAGGTTTTCCTACGAGCAGTACTTC
many | TRBJ2-3 | TRBD1 | TRBV12-3/TRBV12-4 | CASSHRGRGGTDTQYF | TGTGCCAGCAGTCACAGGGGGCGCGGGGGCACAGATACGCAGTATTTT
many | TRBJ2-1 | - | TRBV6-1 | CASSDIGGRNEQFF | TGTGCCAGCAGTGACATTGGGGGAAGAAATGAGCAGTTCTTC
few | TRBJ2-1 | TRBD2 | TRBV4-1 | CASSQTPLAGGHNEQFF | TGCGCCAGCAGCCAAACCCCGCTAGCGGGTGGGCACAATGAGCAGTTCTTC
- | TRBJ2-5 | - | TRBV7-9 | CASSLVQQPGETQYF | TGTGCCAGCAGCTTAGTCCAACAGCCAGGCGAGACCCAGTACTTC
- | TRBJ2-5 | - | TRBV11-2 | CASSSHPCQETQYF | TGCGCCAGCAGCTCCCACCCCTGTCAAGAGACCCAGTACTTC
- | TRBJ2-3 | - | TRBV5-1 | CASSLQGGTDTRYF | TGCGCCAGCAGCCTACAGGGGGGGACAGATACGCGGTATTTT
many | TRBJ2-5 | - | TRBV29-1 | CSVEDSTAEETQYF | TGCAGCGTTGAAGATTCCACAGCCGAAGAGACCCAGTACTTC
once | TRBJ2-4 | TRBD1 | TRBV6-6 | CTSMLTGGGNIQYF | TGTACCAGCATGCTGACAGGGGGAGGAAACATTCAGTACTTC
- | TRBJ1-6 | - | TRBV6-1 | CATGTLSTFGTETNSPLHF | TGTGCCACCGGTACTCTCTCTACCTTTGGGACCGAGACTAATTCACCCCTCCACTTT
- | TRBJ2-1 | TRBD2 | TRBV6-4 | CTSSLREGGYNEQFF | TGTACCAGCAGCCTCCGGGAGGGGGGCTACAATGAGCAGTTCTTC
- | TRBJ2-3 | TRBD1 | TRBV10-2 | CASSDSNSRGRGYF | TGCGCCAGCAGTGACTCCAATAGCAGGGGGCGCGGGTATTTT
- | TRBJ1-4 | TRBD1 | TRBV12-3/TRBV12-4 | CASSMIRDSFNEKLFF | TGTGCCAGCAGTATGATCCGGGACAGCTTTAATGAAAAACTGTTTTTT
once | TRBJ2-7 | - | TRBV4-1 | CASSHLGRGGEQYF | TGCGCCAGTAGCCATCTGGGCAGGGGAGGGGAGCAGTACTTC
few | TRBJ1-2 | TRBD1 | TRBV10-3 | CAIGDRQYGYTF | TGTGCCATCGGGGACAGACAATATGGCTACACCTTC
many | TRBJ2-4 | - | TRBV11-3 | CASSSSRQRWVQYF | TGTGCCAGCAGCTCCTCACGACAGAGATGGGTTCAGTACTTC
- | TRBJ1-2 | TRBD1 | TRBV28 | CASSQGQGYGYTF | TGTGCCAGCAGTCAGGGACAGGGTTATGGCTACACCTTC
few | TRBJ2-2 | - | TRBV12-3/TRBV12-4 | CASRRDTNTGELFF | TGTGCCAGCAGAAGGGACACGAACACCGGGGAGCTGTTTTTT
- | TRBJ2-1 | TRBD2 | TRBV4-1 | CASSQDYGPAGVSFPNEQFF | TGCGCCAGCAGCCAAGATTACGGCCCAGCGGGGGTTTCTTTCCCCAATGAGCAGTTCTTC
- | TRBJ1-1 | - | TRBV4-3 | CTSSQEPAGLTGGTEAFF | TGCACCAGCAGCCAAGAACCGGCAGGGCTGACGGGGGGCACTGAAGCTTTCTTT
many | TRBJ2-3 | TRBD2 | TRBV4-2 | CASSHELAEGTDTQYF | TGTGCCAGCAGCCACGAACTAGCGGAGGGCACAGATACGCAGTATTTT
few | TRBJ2-3 | TRBD2 | TRBV29-1 | CSAHPPGLAADTQYF | TGCAGCGCTCACCCCCCGGGACTAGCTGCAGATACGCAGTATTTT
- | TRBJ2-1 | TRBD2 | TRBV7-9 | CASSLRLTGAGEQFF | TGTGCCAGCAGCTTACGTCTAACGGGAGCGGGGGAGCAGTTCTTC
- | TRBJ2-1 | - | TRBV28 | CTSSLRLGRNNEQFF | TGTACCAGCAGTTTACGACTAGGAAGGAACAATGAGCAGTTCTTC
many | TRBJ2-1 | - | TRBV12-3/TRBV12-4 | CASSPRVRASPGEQFF | TGTGCCAGCAGTCCCCGCGTTCGAGCTAGCCCAGGCGAGCAGTTCTTC
- | TRBJ2-1 | - | TRBV28 | CASSSTRRFHEQFF | TGTGCCAGCAGTTCGACAAGGCGGTTCCATGAGCAGTTCTTC
- | TRBJ2-7 | - | TRBV6-5 | CASKGDYDQYF | TGTGCCAGCAAGGGGGATTACGATCAGTACTTC
few | TRBJ2-3 | - | TRBV29-1 | CSVDEAYSTDTQYF | TGCAGCGTTGATGAGGCGTATAGCACAGATACGCAGTATTTT
- | TRBJ2-3 | - | TRBV12-3/TRBV12-4 | CASSSRATDTHYF | TGTGCCAGCAGTTCGCGGGCCACCGATACGCATTATTTT
many | TRBJ2-6 | - | TRBV4-1 | CASSQEWKGSVLTF | TGCGCCAGCAGCCAAGAATGGAAGGGGAGCGTCCTGACTTTC
few | TRBJ2-6 | - | TRBV5-1 | CASSPWAGSGVNVLTF | TGCGCCAGCAGCCCCTGGGCAGGCTCTGGGGTCAACGTCCTGACTTTC
- | TRBJ2-1 | - | TRBV11-2 | CVSSLGRGSGPYNKQFF | TGTGTCAGCAGCTTAGGGAGGGGGAGCGGACCCTACAATAAGCAGTTCTTC
- | TRBJ2-3 | - | TRBV11-2 | CASSYEDYTDTQYF | TGTGCCAGCAGCTATGAGGACTACACGGATACGCAGTATTTT
- | TRBJ2-7 | - | TRBV11-2 | CASSLGDNGYEQYF | TGTGCCAGCAGCTTGGGGGATAACGGGTACGAGCAGTACTTC
- | TRBJ1-2 | - | TRBV6-6 | CASSYSSAGESYYGYTF | TGTGCCAGCAGTTACTCGTCGGCAGGGGAAAGTTACTATGGCTACACCTTC
- | TRBJ1-2 | - | TRBV6-5 | CARNWGRDNKGDYTF | TGTGCCAGGAACTGGGGCCGGGACAACAAAGGGGACTACACCTTC
- | TRBJ2-7 | - | TRBV11-2 | CASSLASGRIYELYF | TGTGCCAGCAGCTTAGCCTCCGGTCGAATCTACGAGCTGTACTTC
few | TRBJ2-1 | TRBD2 | TRBV7-9 | CASSSNSGRKWSNEQFF | TGTGCCAGCAGCTCAAACAGCGGGAGGAAATGGAGCAATGAGCAGTTCTTC